This is a list of T cell receptor beta chains from one sample in a study of shared clonotypes between healthy human individuals. Libraries were prepared by immunoSEQ multiplex PCR; TCRdb keeps only in-frame clonotypes and omits some of them. The table shows some 2,000,000 clones, with approximately 95% occurring only once. Sequencing was performed on naive CD4+ T cells sorted from blood. The receptors were sampled from a man between 18 and 29 years old in good health. Each CDR3 is given with its conserved first and last residue.

>TRBV18
CASSPGSTGGFEAFF
>TRBV4-3
CASSQEYRANYGYTF
>TRBV25-1
CASSGAGTYYGYTF
>TRBV11-2
CASSLAQANTEAFF
>TRBV6-5
CATRWGGDRYEQYF
>TRBV29-1
CSAERPAGWYSTDTQYF
>TRBV5-1
CASSLQGSSYNEQFF
>TRBV23-1
CARFRDGRAYEQYF
>TRBV5-6
CASSTGTGLSPLHF
>TRBV29-1
CSVAWTETGPLHF
>TRBV18
CASSPVNQPQHF
>TRBV11-2
CASSRAGGKNTGELFF
>TRBV6-5
CASSPSGQPQHF
>TRBV5-4
CASSLWASADNEQFF
>TRBV25-1
CASSELYTEAFF
>TRBV5-1
CASSMGSGDTGELFF
>TRBV10-2
CASLGGPFAGELFF
>TRBV5-6
CASSLVAERERAYNEQFF
>TRBV6-1
CASSEVRGTNEKLFF
>TRBV5-1
CASSLGGQGEAGELFF
>TRBV7-9
CASSFSAGSTDTQYF
>TRBV29-1
CSVAASPGVYEQYF
>TRBV28
CASNSPTGQLHF
>TRBV5-1
CASSWWGSQETQYF
>TRBV29-1
CSANRMGGKRGPLNTEAFF
>TRBV6-6
CASTPTGSSGANVLTF
>TRBV30
CAWSDGVSNQPQHF
>TRBV5-1
CASSFQGLSSGNTIYF
>TRBV7-8
CASSNGLAGFGRETQYF
>TRBV10-3
CAISDRVDQPQHF
>TRBV23-1
CAREDRVMNTEAFF
>TRBV18
CASSPTSGGPHNEQFF
>TRBV6-6
CASSQRGALDTQYF
>TRBV10-3
CAIRQDSNTGELFF
>TRBV4-1
CASSRILAGSYNEQFF
>TRBV30
CAWSVLGTLYQETQYF
>TRBV5-1
CASSSSPGAGELFF
>TRBV9
CASSQRGGRAQETQYF
>TRBV20-1
CSASGRAFF
>TRBV9
CASTSSRENTEAFF
>TRBV28
CASINRGRVSRDTQYF
>TRBV10-3
CAISESGNTIYF
>TRBV27
CASSSDSYSGNTIYF
>TRBV27
CASTGRDQETQYF
>TRBV7-2
CASRQTGGSAYNEQFF
>TRBV30
CAWIPLSGVRGYTF
>TRBV6-1
CASSVPMKGYNEQFF
>TRBV5-1
CASSAQQGGEQYF
>TRBV5-1
CASSQSFEGGVMAQYF
>TRBV6-1
CASSKERGTDTQYF
>TRBV10-3
CAISGREGQHTGELFF
>TRBV18
CASSPLTGAYEQYF
>TRBV9
CASRGDRTSGANVLTF
>TRBV30
CAWAGAGPTDTQYF
>TRBV5-1
CASSGGSYEQYF
>TRBV19
CASTSGQGNSPLHF
>TRBV30
CAWRFGENSYEQYF